This TCR beta chain emerged from a study of T-cell reconstitution after alpha-beta-depleted transplantation in children. This clonotype was recorded a few times. The CDR3 extends over 14 amino acids. Trimming cost V 2 bases and J 5 bases, with 9 bases left between them. Germline CDR1 reads KGHDR; CDR2 reads SFDVKD. TCRbeta library preparation incorporated unique molecular identifiers. MiXCR, applied by TCRdb to the PCR reads, yields one record per CDR3 protein. Counted here are hundreds of thousands of distinct CDR3 sequences, around 17% occurring once; the ten biggest clones make up 3% to 3.5%. The clonotype was recovered from a human donor who donated a stem cell graft to a child with acute lymphoblastic leukemia. The sample in question was PBMCs from the stem cell graft donor, obtained from the stem cell graft. V usage is TRBV24-1 and J usage is TRBJ1-5; D unclear. The CDR3, as DNA: TGTGCCACCAGTGATTCGGACTGGGATCAGCCCCAGCATTTT. This translates into CATSDSDWDQPQHF.